This T cell receptor beta chain was sequenced during a study of blood T cells in healthy people across ages. Germline values: CDR1 MGHRA, CDR2 YSYEKL. With 1 base clipped from V and 2 bases from J, the junction kept 3 bases outside the gene matches. The CDR3 sequence is 15 residues long. This clonotype was detected ten times or more. Antigen: not known. Study-wide results and limits: Older age coincided with a roughly linear decline in TCR beta diversity per million T cells.

The study recruited healthy Caucasian donors from Russia who were aged about 6 to 95. A sample-barcoded 5' primer and a J-beta primer mix were used in a second PCR of about 7 to 11 cycles. TCRdb re-analysed the 5' RACE reads in MiXCR, keeping a single row per CDR3 protein. The sample holds fewer than 2,000,000 distinct CDR3 sequences, about 31% seen once. The J gene is TRBJ2-5, the V gene TRBV4-1, with 8 bases matching TRBD2. The clonotype comes from a woman aged 25-40 years in good health. The sequenced sample was blood. In nucleotides, the CDR3 is TGCGCCAGCAGCCAAGGCCGGGGGGGGCAAGAGACCCAGTACTTC. Translating it yields CASSQGRGGQETQYF.